A selection of T cell receptor beta chains follows, all from one sample in a study of blood T cell repertoires in COVID-19. Method: immunoSEQ multiplex PCR; TCRdb's copy keeps in-frame clones and lacks some. The table has over 200,000 clones, roughly four fifths seen once; the top ten hold about a tenth. Sequencing was performed on PBMCs or T cells enriched from blood (not recorded which). The receptors derive from a man between 40 and 49 years old who had recovered from COVID-19. Each CDR3 is given with its conserved first and last residue. A D gene is named only where the DNA matches it firmly. Not all rows give a size; the values are once, few, many and, for expanded clones, a class.

v_call,j_call,clone_size,d_call,cdr3_aa,cdr3_nt
TRBV6-5,TRBJ2-2,-,TRBD2,CASSRLAGETGELFF,TGTGCCAGCAGCAGACTAGCGGGAGAAACCGGGGAGCTGTTTTTT
TRBV19,TRBJ1-2,-,-,CASSTTGFNYGYTF,TGTGCCAGTAGTACCACAGGGTTTAACTATGGCTACACCTTC
TRBV7-9,TRBJ1-1,once,TRBD1,CASSPQGANTEAFF,TGTGCCAGCAGCCCACAGGGGGCTAACACTGAAGCTTTCTTT
TRBV10-3,TRBJ1-4,-,-,CAISLDREKLFF,TGTGCCATCAGTCTAGACAGGGAAAAACTGTTTTTT
TRBV6-5,TRBJ1-5,-,-,CASNPRTNNQPQHF,TGTGCCAGCAACCCAAGGACAAACAATCAGCCCCAGCATTTT
TRBV5-1,TRBJ2-3,-,-,CASSTGYTDTQYF,TGCGCCAGCAGCACAGGATACACAGATACGCAGTATTTT
TRBV10-3,TRBJ1-1,-,TRBD1,CAIGKTGETEAFF,TGTGCCATCGGAAAGACAGGGGAAACTGAAGCTTTCTTT
TRBV19,TRBJ2-7,-,-,CASSIAGTPSYEQYF,TGTGCCAGTAGTATAGCCGGGACTCCTTCCTACGAGCAGTACTTC
TRBV27,TRBJ2-2,-,TRBD1,CASRPPTGANTGELFF,TGTGCCAGCAGGCCACCGACAGGGGCGAACACCGGGGAGCTGTTTTTT
TRBV10-3,TRBJ2-7,once,TRBD1,CAISDGTVAVPFF,TGTGCCATCAGTGATGGGACAGTCGCGGTACCCTTCTTC
TRBV28,TRBJ1-2,-,-,CASSEGNYGYTF,TGTGCCAGCAGTGAGGGAAACTATGGCTACACCTTC
TRBV4-1,TRBJ2-7,-,TRBD2,CASSLPGLGFYEQYF,TGCGCCAGCAGCCTTCCGGGACTAGGGTTCTACGAGCAGTACTTC
TRBV6-1,TRBJ1-2,-,-,CASSEPGTNYGYTF,TGTGCCAGCAGTGAGCCCGGGACTAACTATGGCTACACCTTC
TRBV6-6,TRBJ2-5,-,TRBD1,CASGQGVVGETQYF,TGTGCCAGCGGACAGGGGGTTGTAGGAGAGACCCAGTACTTC
TRBV11-2,TRBJ1-2,-,TRBD1,CASSLVGGAGGYTF,TGTGCCAGCAGCCTCGTAGGGGGCGCTGGAGGCTACACCTTC
TRBV6-4,TRBJ2-3,-,-,CASSEMASTDTQYF,TGTGCCAGCAGTGAAATGGCCAGCACAGATACGCAGTATTTT
TRBV4-1,TRBJ1-2,-,-,CASSQDPTGNYGYTF,TGCGCCAGCAGCCAAGACCCTACAGGGAACTATGGCTACACCTTC
TRBV15,TRBJ2-1,-,TRBD1,CATSRGGTGGNEQFF,TGTGCCACCAGCAGAGGTGGGACAGGGGGGAATGAGCAGTTCTTC
TRBV2,TRBJ2-1,-,TRBD1,CASSSTPGTGEYNEQFF,TGTGCCAGCAGTAGTACACCTGGGACAGGGGAATACAATGAGCAGTTCTTC
TRBV2,TRBJ1-6,-,-,CASKGARDNSPLHF,TGTGCCAGCAAGGGTGCGAGGGATAATTCACCCCTCCACTTT
TRBV3-1/TRBV3-2,TRBJ2-1,-,TRBD2,CASSHSSGRVNEQFF,TGTGCCAGCAGCCATTCCAGCGGGAGGGTCAATGAGCAGTTCTTC
TRBV4-2,TRBJ1-2,-,-,CASSQDLRTAYGYTF,TGTGCCAGCAGCCAAGATCTTCGGACAGCCTATGGCTACACCTTC
TRBV2,TRBJ1-1,-,-,CASSSDSGAEAFF,TGTGCCAGCAGCTCGGACAGTGGGGCTGAAGCTTTCTTT
TRBV29-1,TRBJ2-1,-,TRBD2,CSVSSGSAYNEQFF,TGCAGCGTTTCTAGCGGGAGCGCCTACAATGAGCAGTTCTTC
TRBV27,TRBJ2-1,-,TRBD1,CATRTGLDNEQFF,TGTGCCACCAGGACAGGGCTAGACAATGAGCAGTTCTTC
TRBV27,TRBJ2-1,-,TRBD1,CASSLSGQGAYEQFF,TGTGCCAGCAGTTTATCGGGACAGGGTGCCTATGAGCAGTTCTTC
TRBV5-1,TRBJ1-2,-,TRBD1,CASSRAPGQGYGYTF,TGCGCCAGCAGCCGAGCTCCGGGACAGGGGTATGGCTACACCTTC
TRBV24-1,TRBJ2-1,-,TRBD2,CATMGNGGADEQFF,TGTGCCACCATGGGTAACGGGGGGGCGGATGAGCAGTTCTTC
TRBV7-8,TRBJ2-1,-,TRBD2,CASSPLRGGTSYNEQFF,TGTGCCAGCAGCCCCCTTCGCGGGGGGACTTCCTACAATGAGCAGTTCTTC
TRBV11-2,TRBJ2-7,-,TRBD2,CASSLSGGAYYEQYF,TGTGCCAGCAGCTTGAGCGGGGGGGCCTACTACGAGCAGTACTTC
TRBV2,TRBJ1-2,-,-,CASSGRREGHGYTF,TGTGCCAGCAGTGGAAGAAGGGAGGGACATGGCTACACCTTC
TRBV5-1,TRBJ2-1,-,-,CASSVSGQGRWDEQFF,TGCGCCAGCAGTGTATCCGGGCAGGGGCGCTGGGATGAGCAGTTCTTC
TRBV6-5,TRBJ1-2,-,-,CASSYLVRGNYGYTF,TGTGCCAGCAGTTACCTCGTCAGGGGTAACTATGGCTACACCTTC